The 24 T cell receptor beta chains below were found in one sample sequenced in a study of molecular identifiers for immune sequencing clone quantification. MiXCR, applied by TCRdb to the PCR reads, yields one record per CDR3 protein. The sample has around 40,000 distinct CDR3 sequences; 15% to 20% are singletons. The specimen was naive CD8+ T cells from blood, with Jurkat cell RNA spiked in. The subset is: FACS-sorted CD8+CD4-CCR7+CD45RA+ naive T cells. These receptors all stem from a human donor in good health. Some libraries in this study had Jurkat cell RNA spiked in.

A note on this clonotype: A much larger clone differs from this one at a single base, so this may be a read error. The rearrangement joins TRBV12-3 or TRBV12-4 to TRBJ2-3; TRBD1 aligns across 8 bases. V was clipped by 10 bases and J by 4 bases; unmatched bases: 10. This CDR3 contains 14 residues. The CDR3 is CAIIRQGSPDTQYF. Here the CDR3 DNA reads TGTGCCATCATCAGACAGGGGTCCCCAGATACGCAGTATTTT.

This clonotype was detected a few times. The chain is built from TRBV4-1 and TRBJ1-1, with a possible D match to TRBD1 (5 bases). The V gene's germline CDR1 is MGHRA and CDR2 YSYEKL. The CDR3 spans 12 residues. Between the trimmed V and J ends, which lost 3 bases and 5 bases, there was a span of 7 bases. The CDR3 coding sequence is TGCGCCAGCAGCCACAGGACAACTGAAGCTTTCTTT. Protein: CASSHRTTEAFF.

On this clonotype itself: It may be a read error: a sequence one base away is much more abundant. V and J are TRBV27 and TRBJ2-7; possibly TRBD1 or TRBD2 for D (5 bases each). Germline assignment: CDR1 MNHEY and CDR2 SMNVEV (reference sequence). The germline V and J ends were trimmed by 6 bases and 3 bases, with 12 bases remaining between them. The CDR3 is 13 amino acids. CDR3 bases: TGTGCCAGCAGCTACGGGGCGGGCTACGAGCAGTACTTC. Amino acid sequence: CASSYGAGYEQYF.

This clonotype was detected ten times or more. This chain joins TRBV7-9 and TRBJ2-5, with 9 bases lining up with TRBD1. V was clipped by 0 bases and J by 0 bases; unmatched bases: 5. Germline-derived CDR1 and CDR2 are SEHNR and FQNEAQ (reference sequence). This CDR3 is built from 17 residues. CDR3 residues: CASSLAGQGRYQETQYF. In nucleotides, the CDR3 is TGTGCCAGCAGCTTAGCCGGACAGGGGAGGTACCAAGAGACCCAGTACTTC.

The J gene is TRBJ2-1, the V gene TRBV27; 8 bases line up with TRBD2. CDR1 and CDR2 from the germline V gene are MNHEY and SMNVEV (reference sequence). CDR3 length: 15 amino acids. J was trimmed by 4 bases and V by 3 bases; bases with no gene match: 5. CDR3 amino acids: CASSLTGGGYNEQFF. DNA of the CDR3: TGTGCCAGCAGTTTGACGGGAGGGGGATACAATGAGCAGTTCTTC.

For this clonotype: A read error may account for a junction end that differs from germline. The chain uses TRBV12-3 or TRBV12-4 and TRBJ2-3, with 14 bases fitting TRBD2. The CDR3 length is 17 residues. The CDR3 reads CASSSLGLAGGTATQYF. In DNA, the CDR3 is TGTGCCAGCAGTTCTCTCGGACTAGCGGGGGGCACAGCTACGCAGTATTTT.

There are many counts of this clonotype. The CDR3 coding sequence is TGCAGCGCCCTTGGCGACGGGACTAGCGGGAGTTCCACCGGGGAGCTGTTTTTT. This sequence encodes CSALGDGTSGSSTGELFF. This chain uses TRBV29-1 with TRBJ2-2, with TRBD2 identical over 14 bases. The CDR3 runs to 18 residues. Per the germline V gene, CDR1 is SQVTM and CDR2 is ANQGSEA. V trimming: 7 bases; J trimming: 4 bases; junction bases outside the gene matches: 14.

This clonotype was counted a few times. The V gene is TRBV10-3, the J gene TRBJ2-6, with D perhaps matching TRBD1 (5 bases). Trimming removed 2 bases at V and 4 bases at J, with 15 bases between. The CDR3 sequence is 17 residues long. Looked up from germline, CDR1 is ENHRY and CDR2 is SYGVKD. CDR3 bases: TGTGCCATCAGTGAGGGCAGGGTGTCGATAGGGGCCAACGTCCTGACTTTC. It translates to CAISEGRVSIGANVLTF.

This clonotype was seen at least ten times. V is TRBV11-1 and J is TRBJ2-3; 9 positions agree with TRBD2. With V trimmed by 3 bases and J by 1 base, 5 bases remained unmatched. Germline CDR1 reads SGHAT; CDR2 reads FQDESV (reference sequence). This CDR3 has 16 amino acids. The CDR3 sequence is CASSFLVAGGTDTQYF. The DNA for the CDR3 is TGTGCCAGCAGCTTTCTTGTAGCGGGAGGCACAGATACGCAGTATTTT.

About this clonotype: The conserved closing phenylalanine or tryptophan is absent in this CDR3, likely reflecting a read error. V usage is TRBV20-1 and J usage is TRBJ1-5; D unclear. With 0 bases removed from V and 6 bases from J, the gap between germline ends came to 24 bases. Germline CDR1 DFQATT, CDR2 SNEGSKA (reference sequence). The CDR3 contains 18 residues. This chain's CDR3 is CSARDSMGAGRSSQPQHS. CDR3 nucleotides: TGCAGTGCTAGAGATTCCATGGGTGCGGGCAGGAGTAGTCAGCCCCAGCATTCT.

This clonotype occurred many times. The chain links TRBV7-2 to TRBJ2-2, with 7 bases aligning to TRBD2. V shed 5 bases and J 7 bases; nucleotides not matched to a gene: 1. Germline values: CDR1 SGHTA, CDR2 FQGNSA. The CDR3 sequence is 12 residues long. For the CDR3, the DNA is TGTGCCAGCAGCCCGGGAGGCGGGGAGCTGTTTTTT. Amino acid sequence: CASSPGGGELFF.

In this sample, this clonotype turned up many times. The V gene is TRBV7-9, the J gene TRBJ2-5, with D uncertain. Deletions cut 3 bases from V and 1 base from J, with 3 bases between. The CDR3 contains 12 residues. Germline values: CDR1 SEHNR, CDR2 FQNEAQ (reference sequence). This chain's CDR3 is CASSLIQETQYF. CDR3 in DNA: TGTGCCAGCAGCTTGATCCAAGAGACCCAGTACTTC. The full variable domain, its missing parts supplied by reference TRBV7-9 and TRBJ2-5, is DTGVSQNPRHKITKRGQNVTFRCDPISEHNRLYWYRQTLGQGPEFLTYFQNEAQLEKSRLLSDRFSAERPKGSFSTLEIQRTEQGDSAMYLCASSLIQETQYFGPGTRLLVL.

This clonotype has ten or more counts. CDR3 in amino acids: CASSLVRPAFSYEQYF. As DNA, the CDR3 is TGTGCCAGCAGCTTAGTTAGGCCCGCCTTCTCCTACGAGCAGTACTTC. V is TRBV7-9 and J is TRBJ2-7; D is ambiguous. CDR1 is SEHNR and CDR2 is FQNEAQ in the germline V gene (reference sequence). The V gene lost 1 base and the J gene lost 0 bases, with 13 bases spanning the gap. The CDR3 is 16 amino acids.

This sequence joins TRBV27 and TRBJ2-7, with D tentatively TRBD1 (6 bases). Germline assignment: CDR1 MNHEY and CDR2 SMNVEV (reference sequence). With 6 bases removed from V and 0 bases from J, the gap between germline ends came to 15 bases. CDR3 length: 15 residues. Here the CDR3 reads CASRQQGPFSYEQYF. Written as DNA, the CDR3 is TGTGCCAGCAGGCAACAGGGCCCCTTCTCCTACGAGCAGTACTTC.

J is TRBJ1-2 and V is TRBV5-3; D not resolved. TRBV5-3 is labeled an ORF, and its function is uncertain. This CDR3 spans 16 amino acids. Trimming cost V 8 bases and J 4 bases, with 24 bases left between them. CDR3 protein: CASSGFSGPMSYGYTF. The CDR3 DNA reads TGTGCCAGCAGCGGTTTTAGCGGACCGATGAGCTATGGCTACACCTTC.

This clonotype was found many times. The rearrangement links TRBV28 to TRBJ2-6, with TRBD1 as a possible D gene (5 bases). Trimming shortened V by 3 bases and J by 4 bases, and 16 bases separated the two germline ends. The germline gives CDR1 MDHEN, CDR2 SYDVKM. The CDR3 covers 17 residues. CDR3 sequence: CASSFPRDLRGANVLTF. In DNA, the CDR3 is TGTGCCAGCAGTTTCCCCAGGGATCTTAGAGGGGCCAACGTCCTGACTTTC.

Ten or more counts support this clonotype. V and J are TRBV15 and TRBJ2-1; 8 bases map to TRBD1. Germline CDR1 is LNHNV and CDR2 is YYDKDF (reference sequence). The length of the CDR3 is 13 residues. Germline trimming cut 7 bases from V and 4 bases from J; bases unmatched to any gene: 3. CDR3 in amino acids: CATNGQGYNEQFF. CDR3 in DNA: TGTGCCACCAACGGACAGGGTTACAATGAGCAGTTCTTC.

This clonotype was seen at least ten times. The genes are TRBV27 and TRBJ1-5; 7 bases are a match to TRBD1. Germline trimming cut 5 bases from V and 3 bases from J; bases unmatched to any gene: 4. CDR1 is MNHEY, CDR2 SMNVEV, per germline (reference sequence). This CDR3 contains 14 residues. CDR3 DNA: TGTGCCAGCAGTCCCGGGACAGTCAATCAGCCCCAGCATTTT. Its protein is CASSPGTVNQPQHF.

The chain recombines TRBV19 with TRBJ2-7, with TRBD2 identical over 9 bases. After removal of 5 bases from V and 2 bases from J, the junction contained 13 bases not matched to a gene. Germline-derived CDR1 and CDR2 are LNHDA and SQIVND (reference sequence). The CDR3 length is 17 residues. As DNA, the CDR3 is TGTGCCAGTAGTGTCATGAGCTCTAGCGGGGCCCCCTACGAGCAGTACTTC. Amino acid sequence: CASSVMSSSGAPYEQYF. Combining the CDR3 with reference TRBV19 and TRBJ2-7 gives the whole variable domain DGGITQSPKYLFRKEGQNVTLSCEQNLNHDAMYWYRQDPGQGLRLIYYSQIVNDFQKGDIAEGYSVSREKKESFPLTVTSAQKNPTAFYLCASSVMSSSGAPYEQYFGPGTRLTVT.

This clonotype showed up just a few times. A much bigger clone sits one base away, suggesting this may be a read error. The V call is TRBV4-1, the J call TRBJ2-3; D unclear. Germline V gene sequence: CDR1 MGHRA, CDR2 YSYEKL. The CDR3 consists of 19 residues. CDR3 nucleotide sequence: TGCGCCTGCAGCCAACCCTACGCGGTTGGTAGCCGTAGCACAGATACGCAGTATTTT. As protein: CACSQPYAVGSRSTDTQYF.

In the case of this clonotype: A much larger clone lies a single base off, so this may be a read error. This rearrangement joins TRBV7-2 to TRBJ1-5; D possibly corresponds to TRBD1 (6 bases). The CDR3 is 15 amino acids. The ends were cut back, 0 bases at V and 10 bases at J, with 16 bases in the middle. Looked up from germline, CDR1 is SGHTA and CDR2 is FQGNSA. The CDR3 spells CASSLAAGGLGPQHF. In DNA, the CDR3 is TGTGCCAGCAGCTTAGCTGCTGGGGGGCTGGGACCCCAGCATTTT.

This clonotype appeared a few times. The chain is built from TRBV19 and TRBJ1-2; D is possibly TRBD1 (5 bases). V was shortened by 2 bases and J by 5 bases, with 15 bases between the two germline ends. Germline CDR1 reads LNHDA; CDR2 reads SQIVND (reference sequence). This CDR3 is built from 15 residues. CDR3 in amino acids: CASSIRTSGTYGYTF. For the CDR3, the DNA is TGTGCCAGTAGTATAAGGACGTCGGGGACTTATGGCTACACCTTC. The variable domain in full, completed from reference TRBV19 and TRBJ1-2, reads DGGITQSPKYLFRKEGQNVTLSCEQNLNHDAMYWYRQDPGQGLRLIYYSQIVNDFQKGDIAEGYSVSREKKESFPLTVTSAQKNPTAFYLCASSIRTSGTYGYTFGSGTRLTVV.

A remark on this clonotype: Just one base apart from a much larger clone, this may be a read error. The chain couples TRBV20-1 to TRBJ2-4, with 15 bases aligning to TRBD2. Germline values: CDR1 DFQATT, CDR2 SNEGSKA (reference sequence). The CDR3 loop spans 18 amino acids. As DNA, the CDR3 is TGCAGTGCTATGGGACTAGCGGGGGGCCCGATAGCCAAAAACGTTCAGTACTTC. Protein product: CSAMGLAGGPIAKNVQYF.

This clonotype was counted a few times. The gene calls are TRBV28 and TRBJ2-3; a possible D gene is TRBD1 (5 bases). The germline V gene encodes CDR1 MDHEN and CDR2 SYDVKM. Deletions cut 3 bases from V and 3 bases from J, with 10 bases between. CDR3 length equals 14 residues. This CDR3 reads CASSLGRDTDTQYF. CDR3 nucleotides: TGTGCCAGCAGTTTGGGCAGGGATACAGATACGCAGTATTTT.